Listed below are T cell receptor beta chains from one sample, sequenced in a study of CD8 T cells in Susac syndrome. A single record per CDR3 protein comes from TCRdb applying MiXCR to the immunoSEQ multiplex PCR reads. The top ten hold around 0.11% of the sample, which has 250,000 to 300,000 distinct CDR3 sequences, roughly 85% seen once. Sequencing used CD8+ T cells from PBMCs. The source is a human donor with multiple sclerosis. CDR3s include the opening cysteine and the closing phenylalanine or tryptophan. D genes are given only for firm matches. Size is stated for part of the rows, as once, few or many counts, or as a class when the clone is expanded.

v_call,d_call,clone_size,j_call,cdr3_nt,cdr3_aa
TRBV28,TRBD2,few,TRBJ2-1,TGTGCCATCAATACTAGCGGCTATTACAATGAGCAGTTCTTC,CAINTSGYYNEQFF
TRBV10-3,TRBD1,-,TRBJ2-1,TGTGCCATCAGTCTAAATCGGGACAGGGGTTACGATGAGCAGTTCTTC,CAISLNRDRGYDEQFF
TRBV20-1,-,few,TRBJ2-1,TGCAGTGCTTCTCAACAGGGACGGGACAATGAGCAGTTCTTC,CSASQQGRDNEQFF
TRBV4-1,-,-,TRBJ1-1,TGCGCCAGCAGCCAAGCGTTGGGGACTGAAGCTTTCTTT,CASSQALGTEAFF
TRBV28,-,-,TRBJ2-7,TGTGCCAGCAGTTTTTTTCGTGGGGGCTCCTACGAGCAGTACTTC,CASSFFRGGSYEQYF
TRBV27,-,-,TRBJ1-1,TGTGCCAGCACCCTCTCCGGATACTGGAACACTGAAGCTTTCTTT,CASTLSGYWNTEAFF
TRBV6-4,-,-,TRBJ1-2,TGTGCCAGCAGTGACACCATATACAGGGATTCCAGCTATGGCTACACCTTC,CASSDTIYRDSSYGYTF
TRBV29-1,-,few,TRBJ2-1,TGCAGCGTTTGGACAGATTACAATGAGCAGTTCTTC,CSVWTDYNEQFF
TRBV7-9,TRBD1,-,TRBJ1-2,TGTGCCAGCAGCTTAGTAGGGACAGGAAGATATGGCTACACCTTC,CASSLVGTGRYGYTF
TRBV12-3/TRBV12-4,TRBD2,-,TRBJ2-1,TGTGCCAGCGGAGGGGAGGGCCTCTACAATGAGCAGTTCTTC,CASGGEGLYNEQFF
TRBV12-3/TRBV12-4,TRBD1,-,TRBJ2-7,TGTGCCAGCAGGGCCGGGACAGGGATTTACGAGCAGTACTTC,CASRAGTGIYEQYF
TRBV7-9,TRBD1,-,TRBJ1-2,TGTGCCAGCAGCGACAGGGATGACTATGGCTACACCTTC,CASSDRDDYGYTF
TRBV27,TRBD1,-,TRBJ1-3,TGTGCCAGCAGTCTTGGGACAGCCGGAAACACCATATATTTT,CASSLGTAGNTIYF
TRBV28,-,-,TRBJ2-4,TGTGCCAGCAGTTTACGGGGGGCGGCCAAAAACATTCAGTACTTC,CASSLRGAAKNIQYF
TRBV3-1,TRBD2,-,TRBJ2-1,TGTGCCAGCAGCCAAGGCCCTGGCGGGAGGAGTGAGCAGTTCTTC,CASSQGPGGRSEQFF
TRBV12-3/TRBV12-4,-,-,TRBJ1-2,TGTGCCAGCAGTTTAGGAGTTCGAGATGGCTACACCTTC,CASSLGVRDGYTF
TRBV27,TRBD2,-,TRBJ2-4,TGTGCCAGCAGGGGACTAGCGGGAGGGAAAAACATTCAGTACTTC,CASRGLAGGKNIQYF
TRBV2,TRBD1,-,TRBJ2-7,TGTGCCAGCAGTGAAGTAGGGGGCGAGTTATGGTACGAGCAGTACTTC,CASSEVGGELWYEQYF
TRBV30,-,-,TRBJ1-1,TGTGCCTGGAGTACCCGACCTAGGTCGAACACTGAAGCTTTCTTT,CAWSTRPRSNTEAFF
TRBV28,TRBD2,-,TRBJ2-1,TGTGCCAGCAGTTTATCCGATAGAGATAGCGGGAAAATCGATGAGCAGTTCTTC,CASSLSDRDSGKIDEQFF
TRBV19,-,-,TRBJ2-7,TGTGCCAGTAGCGCCCACAACTCCTACGAGCAGTACTTC,CASSAHNSYEQYF
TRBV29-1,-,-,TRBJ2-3,TGCAGCGCGTGGGGAGGCACAGATACGCAGTATTTT,CSAWGGTDTQYF
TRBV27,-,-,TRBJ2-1,TGTGCCAGCATTCTGCGGGGATCGAACTACAATGAGCAGTTCTTC,CASILRGSNYNEQFF